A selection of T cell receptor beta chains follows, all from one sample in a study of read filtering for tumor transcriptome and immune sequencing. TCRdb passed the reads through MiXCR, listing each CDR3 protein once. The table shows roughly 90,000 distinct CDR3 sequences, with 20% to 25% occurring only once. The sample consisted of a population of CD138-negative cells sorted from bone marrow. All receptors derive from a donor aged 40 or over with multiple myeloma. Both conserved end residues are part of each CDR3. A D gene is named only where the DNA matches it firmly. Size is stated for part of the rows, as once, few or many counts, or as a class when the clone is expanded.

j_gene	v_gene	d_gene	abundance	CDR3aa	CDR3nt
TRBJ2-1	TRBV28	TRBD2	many	CASSLTSGGYNEQFF	TGTGCCAGCAGCCTGACTAGCGGGGGTTACAATGAGCAGTTCTTC
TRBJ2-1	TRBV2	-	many	CASSGSANEQFF	TGTGCCAGCAGTGGCTCGGCCAATGAGCAGTTCTTC
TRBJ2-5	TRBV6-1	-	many	CASSEALRSQETQYF	TGTGCCAGCAGTGAAGCGCTTCGCAGCCAAGAGACCCAGTACTTC
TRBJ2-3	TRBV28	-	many	CASSFGRNTDTQYF	TGTGCCAGCAGTTTTGGCAGGAACACAGATACGCAGTATTTT
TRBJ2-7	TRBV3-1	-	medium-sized	CASSRNPRGNFYEQYF	TGTGCCAGCAGCCGAAATCCTAGGGGCAACTTCTACGAGCAGTACTTC
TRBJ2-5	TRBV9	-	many	CASSVAAEGETQYF	TGTGCCAGCAGCGTTGCAGCGGAGGGAGAGACCCAGTACTTC
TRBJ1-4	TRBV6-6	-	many	CASRGSAAVEKLFF	TGTGCCAGCAGGGGGTCAGCGGCGGTCGAAAAACTGTTTTTT
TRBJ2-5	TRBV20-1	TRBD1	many	CSAGSRDSLSQAQYF	TGCAGTGCTGGATCCCGGGACAGCCTATCTCAGGCCCAGTACTTC
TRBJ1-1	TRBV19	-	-	CASSIEVPNNEAFF	TGTGCCAGTAGTATTGAGGTTCCGAACAATGAAGCTTTCTTT
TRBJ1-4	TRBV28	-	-	CASSYPTPGANEKLFF	TGTGCCAGCTCTTACCCTACCCCGGGGGCTAATGAAAAACTGTTTTTT
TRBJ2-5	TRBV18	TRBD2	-	CASSHTGLAWETQYF	TGTGCCAGCTCACACACTGGACTAGCTTGGGAGACCCAGTACTTC
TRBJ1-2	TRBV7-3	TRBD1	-	CASSPRTGDYGYTF	TGTGCCAGCAGCCCGCGGACAGGGGACTATGGCTACACCTTC
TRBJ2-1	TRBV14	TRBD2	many	CASSQDSQLLAGNNEQFF	TGTGCCAGCAGCCAAGATTCGCAGTTACTAGCGGGTAACAATGAGCAGTTCTTC
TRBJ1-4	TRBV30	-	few	CAWSVAGTSGTLTF	TGTGCCTGGAGTGTAGCGGGGACCTCCGGGACACTGACTTTT
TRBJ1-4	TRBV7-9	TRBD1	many	CASSPRDSPEKLFF	TGTGCCAGCAGCCCAAGGGACAGCCCTGAAAAACTGTTTTTT
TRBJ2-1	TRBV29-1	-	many	CSARVWTVGNEQFF	TGCAGCGCCAGAGTTTGGACAGTTGGGAATGAGCAGTTCTTC
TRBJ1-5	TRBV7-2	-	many	CASSRSTGSSQPQHF	TGTGCCAGCAGCCGAAGTACAGGGTCGTCTCAGCCCCAGCATTTT
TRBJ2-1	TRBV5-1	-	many	CASSPGTYNEQFF	TGCGCCAGCAGCCCGGGGACCTACAATGAGCAGTTCTTC
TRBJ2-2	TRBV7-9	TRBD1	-	CASSGQGATGELFF	TGTGCCAGTTCGGGACAGGGGGCGACCGGGGAGCTGTTTTTT
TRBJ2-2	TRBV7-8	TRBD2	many	CASSRGANTGELFF	TGTGCCAGCAGCCGGGGGGCGAACACCGGGGAGCTGTTTTTT
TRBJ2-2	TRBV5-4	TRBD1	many	CASGRGGQITGELFF	TGTGCCAGCGGAAGAGGGGGACAGATCACCGGGGAGCTGTTTTTT
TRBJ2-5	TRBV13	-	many	CASSLVGVQETQYF	TGTGCCAGCAGCTTAGTCGGAGTCCAAGAGACCCAGTACTTC
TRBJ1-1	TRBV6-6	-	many	CASSYREDTEAFF	TGTGCCAGCAGTTACCGGGAGGACACTGAAGCTTTCTTT
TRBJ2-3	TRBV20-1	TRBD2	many	CSGGGGAGDTQYF	TGCAGTGGGGGCGGGGGGGCTGGTGATACGCAGTATTTT
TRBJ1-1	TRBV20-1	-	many	CSAPGHGAFF	TGCAGTGCCCCCGGACACGGGGCTTTCTTT
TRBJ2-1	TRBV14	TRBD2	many	CASSQVAGAYNEQFF	TGTGCCAGCAGCCAAGTAGCGGGGGCCTACAATGAGCAGTTCTTC
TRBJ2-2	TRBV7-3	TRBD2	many	CASSATSGQTGELFF	TGTGCCAGCAGCGCGACTAGCGGTCAAACCGGGGAGCTGTTTTTT
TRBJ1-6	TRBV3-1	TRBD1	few	CASSQWGQDNSPLHF	TGTGCCAGCAGCCAATGGGGACAGGATAATTCACCCCTCCACTTT
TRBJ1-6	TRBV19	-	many	CASSPRTGNYNSPLHF	TGTGCCAGTAGTCCTCGGACGGGGAACTATAATTCACCCCTCCACTTT
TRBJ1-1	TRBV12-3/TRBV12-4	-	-	CASSLDSDTEAFF	TGTGCCAGCAGTTTGGACAGTGACACTGAAGCTTTCTTT
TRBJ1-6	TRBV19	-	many	CASSLIGSPLHF	TGTGCCAGTAGCCTTATCGGTTCACCCCTCCACTTT